A selection of T cell receptor beta chains follows, all from one sample in a study of cytomegalovirus exposure and HLA in healthy donors. Generated by immunoSEQ multiplex PCR, the TCRdb table keeps only in-frame clones and is missing some. The data hold about 150,000 clones, with more than 75% observed a single time. The sample was PBMCs. These receptor sequences come from a woman aged 40 to 50 in good health and CMV-seropositive. Each CDR3 is given with its conserved first and last residue. Fields, in order: clone size, D gene, V gene, J gene, CDR3 DNA, CDR3 protein. D genes are given only for firm matches. The size of a clone is reported for some rows only, either as once, few or many, or as a class for expanded clones.

>-|-|TRBV15|TRBJ1-1
TGTGCCACCAGCGGGGGCGGTAACACTGAAGCTTTCTTT
CATSGGGNTEAFF
>-|TRBD1|TRBV5-4|TRBJ2-1
TGTGCCAGCAGTTCACAGGGGGCCTACAATGAGCAGTTCTTC
CASSSQGAYNEQFF
>once|-|TRBV7-9|TRBJ1-2
TGTGCCAGCAGCGTCGCAGGGAAAGCTAACTATGGCTACACCTTC
CASSVAGKANYGYTF
>once|TRBD2|TRBV7-3|TRBJ2-3
TGTGCCAGCAGCTCCCCGAGACTAGCGGGGGACCCCGATACGCAGTATTTT
CASSSPRLAGDPDTQYF
>few|TRBD1|TRBV5-1|TRBJ2-1
TGCGCCAGCAGCTTAGGACAGGCCTCCTACAATGAGCAGTTCTTC
CASSLGQASYNEQFF
>-|-|TRBV9|TRBJ2-1
TGTGCCAGCAGCCTTGGACTATACAATGAGCAGTTCTTC
CASSLGLYNEQFF
>-|-|TRBV2|TRBJ1-5
TGTGCCAGCAGTTTCAATAGCAATCAGCCCCAGCATTTT
CASSFNSNQPQHF
>-|-|TRBV11-2|TRBJ1-1
TGTGCCAGCAGCCCTTCCACAGGGAACACTGAAGCTTTCTTT
CASSPSTGNTEAFF
>-|TRBD1|TRBV10-2|TRBJ2-1
TGCGCCAGCAGGAGGACAGGGGGCTACAATGAGCAGTTCTTC
CASRRTGGYNEQFF
>-|-|TRBV7-8|TRBJ2-7
TGTGCCAGCAGCTTGGGCCATAGCTCCTACGAGCAGTACTTC
CASSLGHSSYEQYF
>-|-|TRBV5-4|TRBJ1-2
TGTGCCAGCAGCTTGGAACGGGCAGGGGTAGGCTACACCTTC
CASSLERAGVGYTF
>-|-|TRBV7-3|TRBJ2-7
TGTGCCAGCAGTCTACTAGACGCCCGCGGCGAGCAGTACTTC
CASSLLDARGEQYF
>-|TRBD2|TRBV19|TRBJ2-2
TGTGCCAGTAGTATAGGGACTAGCGGGAGACTGGCGAACACCGGGGAGCTGTTTTTT
CASSIGTSGRLANTGELFF
>-|-|TRBV18|TRBJ2-1
TGTGCCAGCTCACCACAAGGGCTCGGAGGGATAAATGAGCAGTTCTTC
CASSPQGLGGINEQFF
>-|-|TRBV7-2|TRBJ1-2
TGTGCCAGCAGCCCGAGGGGGGAGGGGTATGGCTACACCTTC
CASSPRGEGYGYTF
>few|TRBD1|TRBV23-1|TRBJ2-7
TGCGCCAGCAGTCCAGCCCGACAGGGGTACTACGAGCAGTACTTC
CASSPARQGYYEQYF
>-|TRBD2|TRBV27|TRBJ2-1
TGTGCCAGCAGTCTCTTCCCGGGACTAGCGGGAGTGTTGAATGAGCAGTTCTTC
CASSLFPGLAGVLNEQFF
>-|-|TRBV5-8|TRBJ2-5
TGTGCCAGCAGCTCCGGGGGCGGGGGCCGAGAGACCCAGTACTTC
CASSSGGGGRETQYF
>-|TRBD1|TRBV4-1|TRBJ1-1
TGCGCCAGCAGCCAACCCGGGACAGGGTCGAGAAGTGCTTTCTTT
CASSQPGTGSRSAFF
>few|-|TRBV7-3|TRBJ2-7
TGTGCCAGCAGCTTAAGGGCGGCAGGGGGAGGCGAGCAGTACTTC
CASSLRAAGGGEQYF
>-|-|TRBV6-6|TRBJ1-2
TGTGCCAGCACCCCACAGAGTACCTATGGCTACACCTTC
CASTPQSTYGYTF
>few|TRBD2|TRBV7-7|TRBJ2-5
TGTGCTAGCAGCAATAGGGAGGGAGAGACCCAGTACTTC
CASSNREGETQYF
>-|TRBD1|TRBV7-8|TRBJ1-3
TGTGCCAGCAGCCGAAAGGGGGGACAGCAGTTAAACACCATATATTTT
CASSRKGGQQLNTIYF
>few|TRBD1|TRBV14|TRBJ2-2
TGTGCCAGCAGCGAACAGGGACAGTCCACCGGGGAGCTGTTTTTT
CASSEQGQSTGELFF
>-|-|TRBV4-2|TRBJ1-3
TGTGCCAGCAGCCAGGCAGGGGCCAGCTCTGGAAACACCATATATTTT
CASSQAGASSGNTIYF
>-|TRBD1|TRBV7-6|TRBJ1-1
TGTGCCAGCAGCTCCCGGACAGGGCCCCTTGAAGCTTTCTTT
CASSSRTGPLEAFF
>once|TRBD2|TRBV18|TRBJ2-7
TGTGCCAGCTCACCACCGGGAATCCGGGAGGGCTACGAGCAGTACTTC
CASSPPGIREGYEQYF
>-|TRBD1|TRBV29-1|TRBJ2-1
TGCAGCAGTACAGGGGCCGGGTCCTACAATGAGCAGTTCTTC
CSSTGAGSYNEQFF
>once|TRBD2|TRBV9|TRBJ2-2
TGTGCCAGCAGCGGCGAGAGACTAGCGGGAGTCGGGGAGCTGTTTTTT
CASSGERLAGVGELFF
>-|TRBD1|TRBV5-4|TRBJ2-1
TGTGCCAGCAGCTTGGAACAGGGGCTATACAATGAGCAGTTCTTC
CASSLEQGLYNEQFF
>-|TRBD1|TRBV5-1|TRBJ1-4
TGCGCCAGCAGCGAAAGACAGGGGGGATATGAAAAACTGTTTTTT
CASSERQGGYEKLFF
>-|-|TRBV6-6|TRBJ1-5
TGTGCCAGCAGGGGGCTAGATCAGCCCCAGCATTTT
CASRGLDQPQHF
>-|TRBD2|TRBV5-1|TRBJ2-7
TGCGCCAGCAGCTTGGATCTAGCGGGTAAACAACAGTACTTC
CASSLDLAGKQQYF
>-|-|TRBV5-1|TRBJ2-5
TGCGCCAGCAGCTTGCCTCCGACTATGGACCAGTACTTC
CASSLPPTMDQYF
>few|TRBD1|TRBV19|TRBJ1-5
TGTGCCAGTAGTATCGAAGGGCAGGGGGCGACCCAGCATTTT
CASSIEGQGATQHF
>-|TRBD2|TRBV28|TRBJ2-7
TGTGCCAGCAGTTATTCTCCCGGGACTAGTAGGTACGAGCAGTACTTC
CASSYSPGTSRYEQYF
>few|-|TRBV23-1|TRBJ1-1
TGCGCCAGCAGTCTATGGACAGTTGAAGGGGACACTGAAGCTTTCTTT
CASSLWTVEGDTEAFF
>-|TRBD2|TRBV7-6|TRBJ2-7
TGTGCCAGCAGCCGACTAGCGGGAGGGTCCTACGAGCAGTACTTC
CASSRLAGGSYEQYF
>-|TRBD2|TRBV5-1|TRBJ2-2
TGCGCCAGCAGCTCGGGACTAGCGGGAGGTACCGGGGAGCTGTTTTTT
CASSSGLAGGTGELFF
>-|TRBD1|TRBV6-1|TRBJ2-7
TGTGCCAGCAGTGCGGCCGGGACAGGGCGCCACGAGCAGTACTTC
CASSAAGTGRHEQYF
>-|-|TRBV19|TRBJ1-3
TGTGCCAGTTCGAGTACAGGCCGCCGAAACACCATATATTTT
CASSSTGRRNTIYF
>-|-|TRBV2|TRBJ1-1
TGTGCCAGCAGTGAGATGGGCAGGGTAGGCACTGAAGCTTTCTTT
CASSEMGRVGTEAFF
>-|TRBD1|TRBV9|TRBJ1-3
TGTGCCAGCAGCGTACAGGGGGTCGTGAGCGGAAACACCATATATTTT
CASSVQGVVSGNTIYF
>-|-|TRBV7-8|TRBJ1-4
TGTGCCAGCAGCTTCCGGACCGGACTAACTAATGAAAAACTGTTTTTT
CASSFRTGLTNEKLFF
>-|-|TRBV5-1|TRBJ1-5
TGCGCCAGCAGCCCTGGGGGCTGGGCGGATAGCAATCAGCCCCAGCATTTT
CASSPGGWADSNQPQHF
>-|TRBD1|TRBV19|TRBJ2-6
TGTGCCAGTAGCCCCCTGGACAGGGCAACCAACGTCCTGACTTTC
CASSPLDRATNVLTF
>-|-|TRBV2|TRBJ2-2
TGTGCCAGCAGTGAAACTAGAAGTATCCGGGAGCTGTTTTTT
CASSETRSIRELFF
>-|-|TRBV7-9|TRBJ1-2
TGTGCCAGCAGCCTCCCCCCGGGATTCGGCTATGGCTACACCTTC
CASSLPPGFGYGYTF
>-|TRBD2|TRBV28|TRBJ2-1
TGTGCCAGCAGGTCTAGCGGGTACAATGAGCAGTTCTTC
CASRSSGYNEQFF
>few|-|TRBV6-1|TRBJ1-5
TGTGCCAGCAATCTTTCAGGGATGGGCAATCAGCCCCAGCATTTT
CASNLSGMGNQPQHF
>-|TRBD2|TRBV28|TRBJ2-7
TGTGCCAGCACCTTGGCAGGGCTAGCGGGAGTGAGGGAGCAGTACTTC
CASTLAGLAGVREQYF
>-|-|TRBV14|TRBJ1-1
TGTGCCAGCAGCCAAGGGGCGGGTGGCAACACTGAAGCTTTCTTT
CASSQGAGGNTEAFF
>few|-|TRBV18|TRBJ1-1
TGTGCCAGCTCACCTATGAACACTGAAGCTTTCTTT
CASSPMNTEAFF
>-|-|TRBV19|TRBJ1-3
TGTGCCAGTAGTATATCGGGAGGGACCCTTAGAAGGTCTGGAAACACCATATATTTT
CASSISGGTLRRSGNTIYF
>-|-|TRBV28|TRBJ1-2
TGTGCCAGCAGTATCCCCGGGACAAGCTATGGCTACACCTTC
CASSIPGTSYGYTF